This T cell receptor beta chain was recovered during a study of T cell changes during pregnancy in multiple sclerosis. Assay used: immunoSEQ multiplex PCR; TCRdb lists only in-frame clones, some missing. The table has roughly 93,000 clones, more than 85% seen once. The CDR3 runs to 14 residues. V was pared by 5 bases and J by 0 bases, with 8 bases between. Germline CDR1 and CDR2: SGHRS and YFSETQ. The sample in question was peripheral blood, obtained in the first trimester of pregnancy. The V call is TRBV5-1, the J call TRBJ2-2; no firm D call. The origin of this receptor is a female donor in good health, enrolled as a control in a pregnancy study. The CDR3 coding sequence is TGCGCCAGCAGTGGCATCACGAACACCGGGGAGCTGTTTTTT. This gives the protein CASSGITNTGELFF.